The 19 T cell receptor beta chains listed next were all sequenced from one sample in a study of cytomegalovirus exposure and HLA in healthy donors. The assay was immunoSEQ multiplex PCR, and TCRdb's table has in-frame clones only and misses some. The sample has roughly 50,000 clones, 75% to 95% seen once. Specimen: PBMCs. These receptors originate from a man aged 18 to 30 in good health and CMV-seronegative.

In its sample, this clone was seen once. J is TRBJ2-1 and V is TRBV11-2, with D unclear. The CDR3 is made up of 14 amino acids. Deletions cut 7 bases from V and 0 bases from J, with 10 bases between. Germline CDR1 SGHAT, CDR2 FQNNGV. The CDR3 DNA is TGTGCCAGCACCCTTTTGAGCTCCTACAATGAGCAGTTCTTC. The encoded protein is CASTLLSSYNEQFF. Supplemented by reference TRBV11-2 and TRBJ2-1, the full variable domain reads EAGVAQSPRYKIIEKRQSVAFWCNPISGHATLYWYQQILGQGPKLLIQFQNNGVVDDSQLPKDRFSAERLKGVDSTLKIQPAKLEDSAVYLCASTLLSSYNEQFFGPGTRLTVL.

This chain joins TRBV5-1 and TRBJ2-2; D may be TRBD1 (5 bases). This CDR3 is 16 amino acids long. The germline V and J ends were trimmed by 4 bases and 0 bases, with 13 bases remaining between them. From germline, CDR1 is SGHRS and CDR2 YFSETQ. The CDR3 DNA reads as TGCGCCAGCAGCATCGGACATACCGCGAACACCGGGGAGCTGTTTTTT. This encodes CASSIGHTANTGELFF.

This clone was picked up one time. The chain carries TRBV10-1 and TRBJ2-2; 9 nucleotides line up with TRBD1. The CDR3 runs 17 residues. The ends lost 2 bases at V and 3 bases at J; junction bases unmatched: 7. The germline V gene has CDR1 WNHNN and CDR2 SYGVQD (reference sequence). The DNA of the CDR3 is TGCGCCAGCAGTGAGGGACAGGGGTTGTACGACACCGGGGAGCTGTTTTTT. This sequence encodes CASSEGQGLYDTGELFF.

This rearrangement joins TRBV28 to TRBJ1-1; a weak D match, TRBD1 (6 bases). Germline V gene lookup returns CDR1 MDHEN and CDR2 SYDVKM. The CDR3 sequence is 12 residues long. Trimming shortened V by 3 bases and J by 9 bases, and 11 bases separated the two germline ends. In DNA form, the CDR3 reads TGTGCCAGCAGTTTCGGACAGCGTAAAGCTTTCTTT. The encoded protein is CASSFGQRKAFF.

The genes are TRBV5-4 and TRBJ2-7; a possible D gene is TRBD2 (6 bases). Germline V CDR1 and CDR2: SGHNT, YYREEE (reference sequence). This CDR3 is built from 14 residues. V was shortened by 5 bases and J by 2 bases, with 14 bases between the two germline ends. The CDR3 DNA reads as TGTGCCAGCAGTCCGGTGGGGAGGCCCTACGAGCAGTACTTC. This encodes CASSPVGRPYEQYF.

The chain carries TRBV7-3 and TRBJ2-7; TRBD2 matches 7 bases. The J segment lost 2 bases and the V segment lost 2 bases, leaving 6 bases of the junction unmatched. The CDR3 consists of 15 residues. Germline loops: CDR1 SGHTA, CDR2 FQGTGA. In DNA, the CDR3 is TGTGCCAGCAGCTTAGGGGGAGGGAATACCTACGAGCAGTACTTC. It is translated as CASSLGGGNTYEQYF.

Written as DNA, the CDR3 is TGTGCCAGCAGCTTAGGGGGGGGGTATCAGCCCCAGCATTTT. This encodes CASSLGGGYQPQHF. The chain carries TRBV5-8 and TRBJ1-5, with D possibly TRBD1 on 6 matching bases. The CDR3 contains 14 residues. The V end was cut by 2 bases, the J end by 5 bases, with 11 bases between. Germline CDR1 SGHTS, CDR2 YDEGEE.

The chain uses TRBV5-1 and TRBJ2-5, with D tentatively TRBD2 (6 bases). V lost 3 bases, J lost 4 bases, and 16 bases lay in between. The CDR3 sequence is 15 residues long. From germline, CDR1 is SGHRS and CDR2 YFSETQ. The CDR3 reads CASSYTGRELETQYF. Here the CDR3 DNA reads TGCGCCAGCAGCTACACAGGCCGGGAGCTAGAGACCCAGTACTTC.

V is TRBV7-4 and J is TRBJ1-5; 9 nucleotides agree with TRBD1. This CDR3 has 16 residues. Germline CDR1 and CDR2: SGHVT and SQSDAQ. Germline trimming cut 4 bases from V and 6 bases from J; bases unmatched to any gene: 10. For the CDR3, the DNA is TGTGCCAGCAGCTCCGGGGACAGGGCTTATTTTCAGCCCCAGCATTTT. It codes for CASSSGDRAYFQPQHF. The whole variable domain, filled in from reference TRBV7-4 and TRBJ1-5, reads GAGVSQSPRYKVAKRGRDVALRCDSISGHVTLYWYRQTLGQGSEVLTYSQSDAQRDKSGRPSGRFSAERPERSVSTLKIQRTEQGDSAVYLCASSSGDRAYFQPQHFGDGTRLSIL.

The chain uses TRBV5-1 and TRBJ2-1, with a weak D call TRBD2 (5 bases). The CDR3 contains 13 residues. The V end was cut by 3 bases, the J end by 4 bases, with 8 bases between. CDR1 is SGHRS, CDR2 YFSETQ, per germline. The CDR3 is CASSWESYNEQFF. For the CDR3, the DNA is TGCGCCAGCAGCTGGGAGAGTTACAATGAGCAGTTCTTC.

The rearrangement links TRBV11-2 to TRBJ2-1, with D unresolved. With 5 bases removed from V and 5 bases from J, the gap between germline ends came to 19 bases. CDR1 and CDR2 (germline): SGHAT, FQNNGV. CDR3 length: 16 amino acids. The DNA of the CDR3 is TGTGCCAGCAGCCCCCGCCGGGTAGTAACTCACAATGAGCAGTTCTTC. Its protein product is CASSPRRVVTHNEQFF.

Comment on this clone: Relative to the germline gene, one junction end is altered; a read error may explain this. J is TRBJ1-1 and V is TRBV7-2; D might be TRBD1 (6 bases). Germline lookup yields CDR1 SGHTA and CDR2 FQGNSA. CDR3 length: 14 residues. CDR3 sequence: CASSVAGAVPEAFF. The CDR3 DNA is TGTGCCAGCAGCGTAGCGGGGGCTGTCCCTGAAGCTTTCTTT.

V and J are TRBV19 and TRBJ2-1, with TRBD2 matching over 12 bases. This CDR3 is 16 amino acids long. Germline assignment: CDR1 LNHDA and CDR2 SQIVND (reference sequence). The V segment lost 1 base and the J segment 8 bases; nucleotides outside the gene matches: 6. The CDR3 DNA reads TGTGCCAGTAGTATAGGACCTAGCGGGAGGGCCGATGAGCAGTTCTTC. Translated, it gives CASSIGPSGRADEQFF.

The chain joins TRBV4-1 to TRBJ2-2; TRBD1 is a possible D gene (6 bases). Germline V gene lookup returns CDR1 MGHRA and CDR2 YSYEKL. V lost 1 base, J lost 6 bases, and 12 bases lay in between. CDR3 length: 15 amino acids. The CDR3 region has the DNA TGCGCCAGCAGCCAAGGACAGGTGGCGGCCGGGGAGCTGTTTTTT. It encodes CASSQGQVAAGELFF.

The V call is TRBV18, the J call TRBJ2-1, with D maybe TRBD2 (6 bases). The V end lost 3 bases, the J end lost 0 bases, and 12 bases lay between the germline ends. CDR3 size: 16 residues. Looked up from germline, CDR1 is KGHSH and CDR2 is LQKENI. DNA of the CDR3: TGTGCCAGCTCACCTCTGGGCGGGGCCTCCTACAATGAGCAGTTCTTC. This translates into CASSPLGGASYNEQFF.

The chain uses TRBV28 and TRBJ2-2; 9 bases map to TRBD1. The ends lost 2 bases at V and 5 bases at J; junction bases unmatched: 9. Germline V lookup: CDR1 MDHEN, CDR2 SYDVKM. The CDR3 loop spans 17 amino acids. This CDR3 reads CASSLISGTGLTGELFF. CDR3 sequence (DNA): TGTGCCAGCAGTTTAATCTCTGGGACAGGGCTAACCGGGGAGCTGTTTTTT.

Within the sample, this clone is medium-sized. This rearrangement joins TRBV6-1 to TRBJ2-7, with 7 bases fitting TRBD1. V was pared by 3 bases and J by 2 bases, with 4 bases of the junction left unmatched. CDR1 and CDR2 (germline): MNHNS, SASEGT. The CDR3 length is 14 residues. The CDR3, as DNA: TGTGCCAGCAGTGACTGGGACAGAGCCTACGAGCAGTACTTC. As protein: CASSDWDRAYEQYF.

This chain uses TRBV6-5 with TRBJ2-7; D perhaps matches TRBD2 (6 bases). Trimming shortened V by 4 bases and J by 2 bases, and 15 bases separated the two germline ends. This CDR3 comprises 15 residues. CDR1 is MNHEY and CDR2 is SVGAGI in the germline V gene. The CDR3 nucleotides read TGTGCCAGCAGTTCCTACGGGACTGGCACCTACGAGCAGTACTTC. It encodes CASSSYGTGTYEQYF.

The chain is built from TRBV7-9 and TRBJ2-1; 7 nucleotides align to TRBD2. The CDR3 covers 17 residues. Trimming cost V 2 bases and J 1 base; bases outside gene matches: 8. Germline-derived CDR1 and CDR2 are SEHNR and FQNEAQ (reference sequence). DNA of the CDR3: TGTGCCAGCAGCTTATATAGGGAGGGCGGTTCCTACAATGAGCAGTTCTTC. Its translation is CASSLYREGGSYNEQFF.